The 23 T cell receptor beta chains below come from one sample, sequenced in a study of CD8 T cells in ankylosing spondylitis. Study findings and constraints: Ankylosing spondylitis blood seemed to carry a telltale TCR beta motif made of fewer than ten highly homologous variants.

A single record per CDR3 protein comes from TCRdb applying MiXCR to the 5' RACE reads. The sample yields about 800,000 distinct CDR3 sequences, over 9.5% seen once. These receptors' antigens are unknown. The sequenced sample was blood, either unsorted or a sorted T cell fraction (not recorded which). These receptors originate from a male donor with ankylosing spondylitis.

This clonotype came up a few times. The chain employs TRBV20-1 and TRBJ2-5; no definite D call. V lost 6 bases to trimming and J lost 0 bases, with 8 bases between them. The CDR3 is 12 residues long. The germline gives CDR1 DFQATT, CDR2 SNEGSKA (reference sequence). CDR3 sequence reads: CSASSYQETQYF. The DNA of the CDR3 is TGCAGTGCGAGCTCGTACCAAGAGACCCAGTACTTC.

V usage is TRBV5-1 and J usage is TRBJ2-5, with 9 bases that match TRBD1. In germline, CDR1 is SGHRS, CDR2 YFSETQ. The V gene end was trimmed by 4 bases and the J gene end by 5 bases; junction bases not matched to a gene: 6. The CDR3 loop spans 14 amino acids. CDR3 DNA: TGCGCCAGCAGCGCCCGACAGGGGGATGAGACCCAGTACTTC. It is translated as CASSARQGDETQYF.

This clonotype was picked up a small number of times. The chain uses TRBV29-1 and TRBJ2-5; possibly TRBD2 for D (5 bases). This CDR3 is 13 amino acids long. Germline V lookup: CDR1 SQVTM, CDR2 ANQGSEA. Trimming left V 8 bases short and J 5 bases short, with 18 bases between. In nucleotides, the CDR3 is TGCAGCTTTACGGCGGAGGTGCGGGAGACCCAGTACTTC. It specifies CSFTAEVRETQYF.

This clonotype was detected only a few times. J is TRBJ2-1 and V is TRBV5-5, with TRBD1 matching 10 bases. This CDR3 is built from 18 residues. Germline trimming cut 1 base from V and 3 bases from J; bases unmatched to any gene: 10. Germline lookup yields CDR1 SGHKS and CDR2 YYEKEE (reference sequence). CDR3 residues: CASSLLGTGALLYNEQFF. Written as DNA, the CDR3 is TGTGCCAGCAGCTTGTTAGGGACAGGGGCCCTTCTCTACAATGAGCAGTTCTTC.

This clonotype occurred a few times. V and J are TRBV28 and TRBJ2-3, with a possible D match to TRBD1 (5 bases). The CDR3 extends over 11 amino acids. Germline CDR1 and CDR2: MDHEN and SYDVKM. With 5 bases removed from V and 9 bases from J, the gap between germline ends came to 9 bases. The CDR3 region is CASSKKGTQYF. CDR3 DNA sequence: TGTGCCAGCAGTAAGAAGGGGACGCAGTATTTT.

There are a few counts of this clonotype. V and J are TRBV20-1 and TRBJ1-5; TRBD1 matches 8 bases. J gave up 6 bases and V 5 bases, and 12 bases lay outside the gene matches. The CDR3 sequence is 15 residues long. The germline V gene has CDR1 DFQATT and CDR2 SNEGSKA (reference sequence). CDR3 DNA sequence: TGCAGTGCTCAACCTGGACAGGGTGAACTTCAGCCCCAGCATTTT. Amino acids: CSAQPGQGELQPQHF.

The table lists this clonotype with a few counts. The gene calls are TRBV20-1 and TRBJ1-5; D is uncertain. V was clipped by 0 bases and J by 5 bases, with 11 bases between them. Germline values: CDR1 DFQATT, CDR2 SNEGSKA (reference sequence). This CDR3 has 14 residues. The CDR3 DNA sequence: TGCAGTGCTAGAGAGGGAGACACCGATCAGCCCCAGCATTTT. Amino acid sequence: CSAREGDTDQPQHF.

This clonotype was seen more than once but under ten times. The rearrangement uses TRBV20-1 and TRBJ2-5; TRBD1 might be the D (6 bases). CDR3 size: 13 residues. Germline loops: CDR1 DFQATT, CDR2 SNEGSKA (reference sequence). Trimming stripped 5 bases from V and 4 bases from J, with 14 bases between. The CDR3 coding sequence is TGCAGTGCTGTAGAACAGGGAAGAGAGACCCAGTACTTC. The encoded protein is CSAVEQGRETQYF.

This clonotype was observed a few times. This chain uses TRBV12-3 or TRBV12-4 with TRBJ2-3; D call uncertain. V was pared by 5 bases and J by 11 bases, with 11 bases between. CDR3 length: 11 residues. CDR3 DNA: TGTGCCAGCAGTGTTCTCTTTGGGCAGTATTTT. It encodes CASSVLFGQYF.

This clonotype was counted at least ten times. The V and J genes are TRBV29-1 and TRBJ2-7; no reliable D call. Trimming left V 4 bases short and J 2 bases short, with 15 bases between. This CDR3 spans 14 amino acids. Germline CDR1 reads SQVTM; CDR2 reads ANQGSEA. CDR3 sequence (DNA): TGCAGCGTTGTGCCGGACCAGAACACCTACGAGCAGTACTTC. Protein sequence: CSVVPDQNTYEQYF.

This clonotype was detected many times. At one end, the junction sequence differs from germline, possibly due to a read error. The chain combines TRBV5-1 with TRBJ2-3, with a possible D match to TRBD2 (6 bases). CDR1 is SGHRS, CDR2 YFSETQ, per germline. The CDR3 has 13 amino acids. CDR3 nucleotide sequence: TGCGCCAGCAGCTTGACTAGCAGAGATACGCAGTATTTT. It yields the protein CASSLTSRDTQYF. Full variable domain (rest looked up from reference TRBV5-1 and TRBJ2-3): KAGVTQTPRYLIKTRGQQVTLSCSPISGHRSVSWYQQTPGQGLQFLFEYFSETQRNKGNFPGRFSGRQFSNSRSEMNVSTLELGDSALYLCASSLTSRDTQYFGPGTRLTVL.

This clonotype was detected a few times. The CDR3 protein is CASSPRRGYEQYF. In nucleotides, the CDR3 is TGTGCCAGCAGTCCCCGTCGGGGATACGAGCAGTACTTC. V and J are TRBV6-1 and TRBJ2-7, with D perhaps TRBD2 (5 bases). The germline gives CDR1 MNHNS, CDR2 SASEGT. CDR3 length: 13 amino acids. The V and J ends lost 5 bases and 4 bases respectively, with 12 bases between them.

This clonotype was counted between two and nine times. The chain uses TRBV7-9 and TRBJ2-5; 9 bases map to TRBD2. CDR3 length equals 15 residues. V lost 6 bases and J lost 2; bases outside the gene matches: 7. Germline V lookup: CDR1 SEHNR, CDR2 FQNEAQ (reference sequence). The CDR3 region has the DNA TGTGCCAGCAGACGTTCCACTAGCGGGCAAGAGACCCAGTACTTC. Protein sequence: CASRRSTSGQETQYF.

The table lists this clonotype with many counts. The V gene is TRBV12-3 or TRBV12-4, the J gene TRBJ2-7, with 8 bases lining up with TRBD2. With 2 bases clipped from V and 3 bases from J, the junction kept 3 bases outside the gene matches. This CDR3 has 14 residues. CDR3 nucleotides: TGTGCCAGCAGTTTAAGCAGCGGGAGCTACGAGCAGTACTTC. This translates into CASSLSSGSYEQYF.

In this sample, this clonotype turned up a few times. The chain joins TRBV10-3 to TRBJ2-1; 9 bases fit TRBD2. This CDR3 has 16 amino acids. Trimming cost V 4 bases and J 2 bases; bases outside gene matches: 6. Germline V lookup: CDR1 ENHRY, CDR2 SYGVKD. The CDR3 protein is CAISVTSGRAYNEQFF. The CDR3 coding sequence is TGTGCCATCAGTGTAACTAGCGGGCGGGCCTACAATGAGCAGTTCTTC.

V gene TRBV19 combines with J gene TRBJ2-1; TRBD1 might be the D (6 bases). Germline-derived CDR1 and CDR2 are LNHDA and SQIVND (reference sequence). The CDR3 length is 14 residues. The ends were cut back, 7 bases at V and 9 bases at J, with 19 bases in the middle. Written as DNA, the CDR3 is TGTGCCAGTAATCCGGCCAGGGGATGGTTTGAGCAGTTCTTC. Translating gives CASNPARGWFEQFF. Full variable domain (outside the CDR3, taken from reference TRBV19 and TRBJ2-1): DGGITQSPKYLFRKEGQNVTLSCEQNLNHDAMYWYRQDPGQGLRLIYYSQIVNDFQKGDIAEGYSVSREKKESFPLTVTSAQKNPTAFYLCASNPARGWFEQFFGPGTRLTVL.

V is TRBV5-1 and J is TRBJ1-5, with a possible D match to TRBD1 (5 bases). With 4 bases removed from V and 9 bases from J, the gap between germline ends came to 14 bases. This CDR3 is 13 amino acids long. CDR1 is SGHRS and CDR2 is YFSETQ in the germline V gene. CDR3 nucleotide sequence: TGCGCCAGCAGCGAGGGGCCTTTACGGCCCCAGCATTTT. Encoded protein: CASSEGPLRPQHF.

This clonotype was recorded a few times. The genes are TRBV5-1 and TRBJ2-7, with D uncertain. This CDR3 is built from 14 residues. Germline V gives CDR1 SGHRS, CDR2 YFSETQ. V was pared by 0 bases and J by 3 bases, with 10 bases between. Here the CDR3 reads CASSLGSIIYEQYF. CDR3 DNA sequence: TGCGCCAGCAGCTTGGGGTCAATAATCTACGAGCAGTACTTC.

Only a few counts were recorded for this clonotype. The CDR3 nucleotides read TGTGCCAGCAGCTCCAGACAAGCCTCCGGGGAGCTGTTTTTT. Its protein is CASSSRQASGELFF. The rearrangement links TRBV3-1 to TRBJ2-2; the D is unclear. Between the trimmed V and J ends, which lost 5 bases and 6 bases, there was a span of 13 bases. This CDR3 region has 14 residues. Germline CDR1 is LGHDT and CDR2 is YNNKEL (reference sequence).

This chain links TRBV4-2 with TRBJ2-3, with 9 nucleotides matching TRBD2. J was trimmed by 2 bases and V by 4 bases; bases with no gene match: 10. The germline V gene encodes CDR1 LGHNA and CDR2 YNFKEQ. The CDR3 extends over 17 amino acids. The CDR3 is CASSLHGGGGLTDTQYF. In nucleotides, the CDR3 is TGTGCCAGCAGCCTTCACGGCGGGGGGGGACTCACAGATACGCAGTATTTT.

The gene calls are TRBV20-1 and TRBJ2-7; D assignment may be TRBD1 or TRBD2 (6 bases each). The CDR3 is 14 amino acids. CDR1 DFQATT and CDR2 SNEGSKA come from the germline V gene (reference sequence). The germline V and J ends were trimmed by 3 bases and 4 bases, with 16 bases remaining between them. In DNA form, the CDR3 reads TGCAGTGCTAGGGGGATAGGGGGGTTATACGAGCAGTACTTC. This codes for CSARGIGGLYEQYF.

The CDR3 bases are TGTGCCAGCAGCTTAACACAGGGGGCAAACGAAAAACTGTTTTTT. Protein sequence: CASSLTQGANEKLFF. This chain connects TRBV7-9 to TRBJ1-4; TRBD1 matches at 9 bases. The CDR3 consists of 15 residues. Germline V lookup: CDR1 SEHNR, CDR2 FQNEAQ (reference sequence). V lost 2 bases, J lost 8 bases, and 6 bases stayed unmatched.

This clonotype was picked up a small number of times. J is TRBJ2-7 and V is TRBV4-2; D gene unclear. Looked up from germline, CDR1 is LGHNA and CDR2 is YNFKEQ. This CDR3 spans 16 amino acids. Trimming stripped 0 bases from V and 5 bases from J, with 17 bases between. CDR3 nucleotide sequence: TGTGCCAGCAGCCAAGATAGGTGGGATGGAGTCGACGAGCAGTACTTC. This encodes CASSQDRWDGVDEQYF.